The table lists the clone carrying this T cell receptor beta chain with a few counts. As yet, its antigen is unknown. V was clipped by 1 base and J by 4 bases, with 17 bases between them. This CDR3 contains 17 residues. Germline CDR1 and CDR2: MGHRA and YSYEKL. After isolation, RNA underwent reverse transcription to generate cDNA as the sequencing template. The table came from immunoSEQ multiplex PCR; TCRdb's copy has only in-frame clones and leaves some out. The table lists 100,000 to 120,000 clones, almost 60% of them singletons. It was from PBMCs that CD4+ and CD8+ T cells were sorted. The sample comes from a study of CD8+ T cells in alopecia areata. Findings and caveats of the study: Besides other cells, scalp samples also yield sequences of resident alphabeta T cells from normal skin. Lesional scalp, especially alopecia totalis/universalis, showed higher clonality than normal scalp.

The chain combines TRBV4-1 with TRBJ1-3; D perhaps matches TRBD1 (5 bases). Sequencing used CD8+ T cells sorted from blood. This receptor was taken from a human donor in good health. CDR3 in amino acids: CASSQVPSGTVGNTIYF. CDR3 nucleotides: TGCGCCAGCAGCCAAGTCCCTAGCGGGACGGTGGGAAACACCATATATTTT.